The TCR beta chain described here comes from a study of blood T cell repertoires in COVID-19. Study context: The United States, Italy and Spain supplied acute and convalescent COVID-19 samples. The analysed material was cDNA or gDNA that came from T cells, B-cell-depleted T cells, or PBMCs.

Authors' data handling: Quantification of nucleated cells was approximated via reference gene primer amplification. The data were produced by immunoSEQ multiplex PCR, yet TCRdb's version contains in-frame clones alone and is incomplete. V, J and clone size are those of that table, while D and trimming were read from the DNA. The table has nearly 350,000 clones, around 91% seen once. CDR1 and CDR2 from the germline V gene are PRHDT and FYEKMQ (reference sequence). This CDR3 is 15 amino acids long. With 2 bases removed from V and 6 bases from J, the gap between germline ends came to 17 bases. The TCR comes from a woman between 18 and 29 years old who had recovered from COVID-19. The sample was peripheral blood. The genes are TRBV13 and TRBJ2-7, with unresolved D. The CDR3 protein is CASSLNVVTTGEQYV. Here the CDR3 DNA reads TGTGCCAGCAGCTTAAACGTTGTCACCACGGGCGAGCAGTACGTC.